These 26 T cell receptor beta chains originate from one sample sequenced in a study of cytomegalovirus exposure and HLA in healthy donors. This table comes from immunoSEQ multiplex PCR, and its TCRdb copy is limited to in-frame clones, with some not included. Of 250,000 to 400,000 clones listed, roughly 88% are singletons. The sample consisted of PBMCs. The receptors stem from a man in his thirties or forties in good health and CMV-seronegative.

The chain joins TRBV2 to TRBJ2-2, with D perhaps TRBD1 (6 bases). V was cut by 4 bases and J by 5 bases, with 11 bases left in between. The length of the CDR3 is 14 residues. Looked up from germline, CDR1 is SNHLY and CDR2 is FYNNEI. The CDR3 DNA sequence: TGTGCCAGCAGTGGTATGGACAGAACCGGGGAGCTGTTTTTT. Its protein product is CASSGMDRTGELFF.

V is TRBV18 and J is TRBJ2-3, with 8 bases that match TRBD1. Trimming at V came to 6 bases and at J to 0 bases, leaving 5 bases not matched to a gene. CDR1 and CDR2 from the germline V gene are KGHSH and LQKENI. The CDR3 has 15 amino acids. CDR3 loop: CASSEDRASTDTQYF. The DNA of the CDR3 is TGTGCCAGCTCTGAGGACAGGGCTAGCACAGATACGCAGTATTTT.

The table lists this clone with a few counts. The J gene is TRBJ2-7, the V gene TRBV4-1, with 9 bases lining up with TRBD2. This CDR3 is 17 amino acids long. Germline loops: CDR1 MGHRA, CDR2 YSYEKL. Unmatched junction bases numbered 12, after V lost 4 bases and J lost 2 bases. The CDR3 nucleotides are TGCGCCAGCAGCCTGACCCATAGCGGGGGCGTTACCTACGAGCAGTACTTC. It specifies CASSLTHSGGVTYEQYF.

The gene calls are TRBV7-9 and TRBJ2-7, with 7 bases aligning to TRBD2. V shed 6 bases and J 1 base; nucleotides not matched to a gene: 6. This CDR3 region has 14 residues. Germline CDR1 is SEHNR and CDR2 is FQNEAQ (reference sequence). The CDR3 DNA is TGTGCCAGCAGTGACCCCGGGGGGTCCTACGAGCAGTACTTC. It is translated as CASSDPGGSYEQYF.

The chain links TRBV5-1 to TRBJ1-1; D possibly corresponds to TRBD1 (5 bases). CDR1 is SGHRS, CDR2 YFSETQ, per germline. The V end was cut by 2 bases, the J end by 1 base, with 6 bases between. The CDR3 loop spans 13 amino acids. The CDR3 DNA follows: TGCGCCAGCAGCTTAGGGGCGAACACTGAAGCTTTCTTT. As protein: CASSLGANTEAFF.

The V call is TRBV19, the J call TRBJ1-5; D is possibly TRBD1 (6 bases). Germline loops: CDR1 LNHDA, CDR2 SQIVND (reference sequence). Trimming removed 7 bases at V and 3 bases at J, with 19 bases between. This CDR3 has 16 amino acids. CDR3 residues: CASKGLAGGLNQPQHF. CDR3 DNA: TGTGCCAGTAAAGGCCTGGCTGGGGGCCTCAATCAGCCCCAGCATTTT.

The chain recombines TRBV2 with TRBJ1-1; perhaps TRBD1 as D (6 bases). V lost 6 bases and J lost 8, with 13 bases in between. The CDR3 spans 12 residues. Per the germline V gene, CDR1 is SNHLY and CDR2 is FYNNEI. Written as DNA, the CDR3 is TGTGCCAGCAGGGGATCCGGGACAGAAGCTTTCTTT. This gives the protein CASRGSGTEAFF.

The chain joins TRBV4-3 to TRBJ2-3, with 13 positions matching TRBD2. The CDR3 loop spans 18 amino acids. From germline, CDR1 is LGHNA and CDR2 YSLEER. V lost 0 bases to trimming and J lost 5 bases; unmatched junction nucleotides: 8. The CDR3 loop is CASSQEFGTSGEKDTQYF. The CDR3 DNA reads as TGCGCCAGCAGCCAAGAATTCGGGACTAGCGGGGAAAAAGATACGCAGTATTTT.

The genes are TRBV7-9 and TRBJ1-1; 9 bases are a match to TRBD1. J lost 6 bases, V lost 4 bases, and 9 bases had no gene match. There are 15 residues in the CDR3. CDR1 and CDR2 (germline): SEHNR, FQNEAQ (reference sequence). This chain's CDR3 is CASSYGDRVGPEAFF. CDR3 bases: TGTGCCAGCAGCTACGGGGACAGGGTTGGGCCTGAAGCTTTCTTT.

A word on this clone: The same CDR3 also results from other DNA sequences found in this sample. V gene TRBV18 combines with J gene TRBJ2-1; D ambiguous. CDR3 size: 13 residues. V dropped 6 bases and J dropped 4 bases, with 10 bases sitting between them. Germline CDR1 and CDR2: KGHSH and LQKENI. The CDR3 is CASSFGQYNEQFF. CDR3 coding DNA: TGTGCCAGCTCTTTTGGCCAATACAATGAGCAGTTCTTC. The full variable domain, in which reference TRBV18 and TRBJ2-1 provide the parts outside the CDR3, is NAGVMQNPRHLVRRRGQEARLRCSPMKGHSHVYWYRQLPEEGLKFMVYLQKENIIDESGMPKERFSAEFPKEGPSILRIQQVVRGDSAAYFCASSFGQYNEQFFGPGTRLTVL.

In its sample, this clone was seen once. This chain joins TRBV19 and TRBJ2-3; weak D call: TRBD2 (6 bases). CDR1 and CDR2 (germline): LNHDA, SQIVND (reference sequence). V was cut by 1 base and J by 4 bases, with 9 bases left in between. The CDR3 spans 14 residues. The chain's CDR3 is CASSIVSGADTQYF. CDR3 nucleotides: TGTGCCAGTAGTATAGTATCGGGAGCAGATACGCAGTATTTT. Supplemented by reference TRBV19 and TRBJ2-3, the full variable domain reads DGGITQSPKYLFRKEGQNVTLSCEQNLNHDAMYWYRQDPGQGLRLIYYSQIVNDFQKGDIAEGYSVSREKKESFPLTVTSAQKNPTAFYLCASSIVSGADTQYFGPGTRLTVL.

The chain combines TRBV30 with TRBJ2-1; TRBD2 matches 13 bases. After removal of 5 bases from V and 7 bases from J, the junction contained 14 bases not matched to a gene. This CDR3 comprises 17 residues. Per germline, CDR1 GTSNPN and CDR2 SVGIG (reference sequence). This chain's CDR3 is CAWERLAGGILGNEQFF. The CDR3 DNA is TGTGCCTGGGAACGACTAGCGGGGGGTATCCTTGGGAATGAGCAGTTCTTC.

The chain joins TRBV5-6 to TRBJ2-5; TRBD1 matches at 10 bases. This CDR3 comprises 15 residues. Germline V CDR1 and CDR2: SGHDT, YYEEEE. The V gene end was trimmed by 0 bases and the J gene end by 5 bases; junction bases not matched to a gene: 4. In DNA, the CDR3 is TGTGCCAGCAGCTTGGTGACAGGGGGCTCGGAGACCCAGTACTTC. It specifies CASSLVTGGSETQYF.

V is TRBV5-6 and J is TRBJ2-7, with D possibly matching TRBD2 (5 bases). Germline-derived CDR1 and CDR2 are SGHDT and YYEEEE. This CDR3 is built from 12 residues. Deletions cut 5 bases from V and 4 bases from J, with 10 bases between. The CDR3 nucleotides are TGTGCCAGCAGTGTTGGACTGTACGAGCAGTACTTC. Translated, it gives CASSVGLYEQYF.

V gene TRBV5-1 combines with J gene TRBJ2-7; D possibly corresponds to TRBD1 (5 bases). V lost 4 bases, J lost 2 bases, and 10 bases lay in between. From germline, CDR1 is SGHRS and CDR2 YFSETQ. The length of the CDR3 is 13 residues. The CDR3 loop is CASSDRTPYEQYF. The CDR3 DNA reads as TGCGCCAGCAGCGACAGAACCCCCTACGAGCAGTACTTC. Full variable domain (missing parts from reference TRBV5-1 and TRBJ2-7): KAGVTQTPRYLIKTRGQQVTLSCSPISGHRSVSWYQQTPGQGLQFLFEYFSETQRNKGNFPGRFSGRQFSNSRSEMNVSTLELGDSALYLCASSDRTPYEQYFGPGTRLTVT.

The gene calls are TRBV9 and TRBJ2-1; 11 nucleotides align to TRBD2. Germline loops: CDR1 SGDLS, CDR2 YYNGEE. CDR3 length: 14 amino acids. Unmatched junction bases numbered 2, after V lost 0 bases and J lost 9 bases. The CDR3 DNA reads TGTGCCAGCAGCGTAGGTCTAGCGGGGGGTGAGCAGTTCTTC. Translated, it gives CASSVGLAGGEQFF.

The chain links TRBV6-1 to TRBJ1-1, with D uncertain. The CDR3 has 14 residues. Deletions cut 7 bases from V and 1 base from J, with 13 bases between. Germline CDR1 reads MNHNS; CDR2 reads SASEGT. For the CDR3, the DNA is TGTGCCAGCACCCAAAGGGCGGGGAACACTGAAGCTTTCTTT. Translated: CASTQRAGNTEAFF.

The CDR3 bases are TGTGCCAGCAGCCCCCGGTCAGGGGGATCGACTAACTATGGCTACACCTTC. As protein: CASSPRSGGSTNYGYTF. This chain links TRBV5-5 with TRBJ1-2; 7 bases map to TRBD1. The CDR3 is made up of 17 amino acids. CDR1 SGHKS and CDR2 YYEKEE come from the germline V gene (reference sequence). Trimming removed 4 bases from V and 0 bases from J; junction bases left unmatched: 12.

The chain joins TRBV2 to TRBJ1-3; D unclear. Germline V lookup: CDR1 SNHLY, CDR2 FYNNEI. The V end was cut by 9 bases, the J end by 6 bases, with 21 bases between. CDR3 length: 15 amino acids. CDR3 coding DNA: TGTGCCAGTCATCAAGGGAGCCCCTCAACAAACACCATATATTTT. Its translation: CASHQGSPSTNTIYF.

The chain carries TRBV5-6 and TRBJ1-1; D unresolved. This CDR3 is 14 amino acids long. Germline V gene sequence: CDR1 SGHDT, CDR2 YYEEEE. V was trimmed by 2 bases and J by 7 bases, leaving 15 bases between them. In DNA, the CDR3 is TGTGCCAGCAGCTTTTCGGGATCGCGAATTGAAGCTTTCTTT. Residues: CASSFSGSRIEAFF.

CDR3 region: CASSQPRTSEFYNEQFF. The CDR3 bases are TGTGCCAGCAGCCAGCCTAGGACTAGCGAATTCTACAATGAGCAGTTCTTC. The chain carries TRBV14 and TRBJ2-1; TRBD2 matches 9 bases. This CDR3 is 17 amino acids long. Germline CDR1 and CDR2: SGHDN and FVKESK. The ends lost 3 bases at V and 3 bases at J; junction bases unmatched: 9.

This sequence joins TRBV27 and TRBJ2-1; D gene ambiguous. This CDR3 is 15 amino acids long. With 6 bases removed from V and 3 bases from J, the gap between germline ends came to 15 bases. Per germline, CDR1 MNHEY and CDR2 SMNVEV (reference sequence). CDR3 sequence (DNA): TGTGCCAGCAGACGAGGAACCGCCAGCTACAATGAGCAGTTCTTC. Translating gives CASRRGTASYNEQFF.

This clone has a single count. The chain links TRBV29-1 to TRBJ2-1, with 9 bases lining up with TRBD2. The CDR3 has 15 residues. CDR1 and CDR2 from the germline V gene are SQVTM and ANQGSEA. Germline trimming cut 6 bases from V and 2 bases from J; bases unmatched to any gene: 8. This chain's CDR3 is CSVPSRGGAYNEQFF. CDR3 bases: TGCAGCGTCCCTTCACGCGGGGGGGCCTACAATGAGCAGTTCTTC.

The chain couples TRBV6-1 to TRBJ2-7; a possible D gene is TRBD2 (6 bases). This CDR3 is built from 14 residues. V lost 7 bases, J lost 3 bases, and 16 bases lay in between. Germline V gene data show CDR1 as MNHNS and CDR2 as SASEGT. This chain's CDR3 is CASTEGRGLYEQYF. For the CDR3, the DNA is TGTGCCAGCACCGAAGGTCGGGGACTCTACGAGCAGTACTTC.

This chain links TRBV4-1 with TRBJ1-2, with D possibly matching TRBD1 (5 bases). The germline V and J ends were trimmed by 8 bases and 4 bases, with 20 bases remaining between them. Germline-derived CDR1 and CDR2 are MGHRA and YSYEKL. The CDR3 contains 15 residues. CDR3 nucleotide sequence: TGCGCCAGCCGGGGGTACAGCCGATTGTCCTATGGCTACACCTTC. It yields the protein CASRGYSRLSYGYTF.

The chain is built from TRBV7-6 and TRBJ2-1; tentatively, D is TRBD2 (6 bases). Germline CDR1 and CDR2: SGHVS and FNYEAQ. The CDR3 covers 14 residues. V was clipped by 7 bases and J by 7 bases, with 17 bases between them. In DNA form, the CDR3 reads TGTGCCAGCATCCTAGTAGTTGGGGGGAATGAGCAGTTCTTC. It yields the protein CASILVVGGNEQFF.